The source of this TCR beta chain is a study of OX40 agonist ivuxolimab in advanced cancers. About the study: One patient with hepatocellular carcinoma and two with cutaneous melanoma, three in all, had partial responses. General study points: Among the lowest peripheral clonal expansion occurred in 0.1-3.0 mg/kg partial responders. Relative to CD4+ cells, CD8+ T cells on average had more expanded clones. In the 0.1 to 3.0 mg/kg range, CD4+ and CD8+ blood T cells had expanded clonally by week 6.

This CDR3 comprises 15 residues. Germline V CDR1 and CDR2: SGHKS, YYEKEE (reference sequence). V lost 2 bases, J lost 2 bases, and 13 bases lay in between. With respect to this clone: What it binds is unknown.

Here immunoSEQ multiplex PCR was the method, and the copy in TCRdb shows in-frame clones only, minus some. This sample yields around 85,000 clones, of which 75% to 95% are seen a single time; about 7.6% belongs to the top ten. The starting material was CD4+ or CD8+ T cells sorted from blood, obtained in a trial of the OX40 agonist ivuxolimab. The chain links TRBV5-5 to TRBJ1-2; D possibly corresponds to TRBD1 (5 bases). The TCR comes from an adult with an advanced solid tumor such as melanoma, head and neck, liver or kidney cancer. For the CDR3, the DNA is TGTGCCAGCAGCTTCTTTCTGACAGCCAACTATGGCTACACCTTC. It is translated as CASSFFLTANYGYTF.